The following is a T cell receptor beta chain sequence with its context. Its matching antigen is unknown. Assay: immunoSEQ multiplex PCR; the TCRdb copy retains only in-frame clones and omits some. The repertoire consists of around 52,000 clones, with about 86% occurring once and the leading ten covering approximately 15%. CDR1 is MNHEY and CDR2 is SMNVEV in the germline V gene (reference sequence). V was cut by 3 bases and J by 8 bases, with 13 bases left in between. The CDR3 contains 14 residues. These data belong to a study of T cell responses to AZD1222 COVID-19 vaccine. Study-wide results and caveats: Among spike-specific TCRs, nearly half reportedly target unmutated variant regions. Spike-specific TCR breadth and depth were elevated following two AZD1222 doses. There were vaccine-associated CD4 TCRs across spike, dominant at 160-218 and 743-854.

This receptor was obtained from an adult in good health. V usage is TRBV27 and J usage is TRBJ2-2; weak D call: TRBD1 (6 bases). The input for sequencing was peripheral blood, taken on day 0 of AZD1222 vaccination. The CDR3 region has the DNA TGTGCCAGCAGTTTTGGACAGACTGTAGGGGAGCTGTTTTTT. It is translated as CASSFGQTVGELFF.